This T cell receptor (beta chain) emerged from a study of graft-versus-host responses after intestinal transplantation. CDR3 size: 13 residues. V was pared by 3 bases and J by 6 bases, with 3 bases of the junction left unmatched. Germline V CDR1 and CDR2: GTSNPN, SVGIG (reference sequence). Profiled with immunoSEQ multiplex PCR; TCRdb holds only in-frame clones, not every one. The sample shows tens of thousands of clones, about 91% of them seen only once. A word on this clone: Its cognate antigen is unknown.

The receptor was isolated from a human donor who received an intestinal transplant. The chain combines TRBV30 with TRBJ1-1; 11 bases fit TRBD1. Here the sequenced sample was unstimulated CD8+ T cells sorted from spleen or lymph node cells, taken before intestinal transplant. The CDR3 nucleotides read TGTGCCTGGAGCCCGGGACAGGGGGCTGAAGCTTTCTTT. Protein product: CAWSPGQGAEAFF.